The present T cell receptor beta chain was sequenced within a study of a mutant IDH1 vaccine in newly diagnosed glioma. Study-level information: Patients had eight vaccinations, in weeks 1, 3, 5, 7, 11, 15, 19 and 23. Patients' prior therapy spanned radiotherapy, temozolomide, or both; most underwent both. Commencement of vaccination occurred 4-6 weeks following radiotherapy alone, or concurrently with temozolomide cycles.

The germline V gene has CDR1 SEHNR and CDR2 FQNEAQ (reference sequence). The CDR3 is 14 amino acids. Trimming left V 2 bases short and J 0 bases short, with 4 bases between. The table came from immunoSEQ multiplex PCR; TCRdb's copy has only in-frame clones and leaves some out. Of around 40,000 clones listed, 84% are singletons. Time point of the sample: week 11, during vaccination. Vaccine doses each comprised 300 ug of mutant IDH1 20-mer peptide, with topical imiquimod. Whole-study results and caveats: Pseudoprogression apparently lacked any relation to changes in top peripheral T cell clonotypes.

About this clone itself: What it binds is not known.

Source: PBMCs, taken from a glioma patient whose treatment included an IDH1 peptide vaccine. The clonotype was recovered from a man in his forties with glioma. The chain couples TRBV7-9 to TRBJ2-2; no reliable D call. In DNA, the CDR3 is TGTGCCAGCAGCTTATACGCGAACACCGGGGAGCTGTTTTTT. Its translation: CASSLYANTGELFF.